This T cell receptor beta chain derives from a study of OX40 agonist ivuxolimab in advanced cancers. In the study overall: Patients got intravenous ivuxolimab at 0.01 to 10 mg/kg every 2 weeks. Among those enrolled, mean age was 60 years (range 23 to 79) and 75% to 85% were male. Study-level findings and limits: Clonal expansion was among the lowest in partial responders at 0.1-3.0 mg/kg, especially CD8+.

About this clone itself: Its target is unknown.

Autoimmune disease history or systemic immunosuppression led to patient exclusion. Data came from immunoSEQ multiplex PCR; TCRdb stores just in-frame clones and leaves some out. The data show around 76,000 clones, more than 85% seen once. The material sequenced was CD4+ or CD8+ T cells sorted from blood, taken in a trial of the OX40 agonist ivuxolimab. This sequence originates from an adult with an advanced solid tumor such as melanoma, head and neck, liver or kidney cancer.

The CDR3: CASSNSYEQYF. Written as DNA, the CDR3 is TGCGCCAGCAGCAACTCCTACGAGCAGTACTTC. The J gene is TRBJ2-7, the V gene TRBV4-1; D is undetermined. Per the germline V gene, CDR1 is MGHRA and CDR2 is YSYEKL. This CDR3 has 11 amino acids. Trimming took off 5 bases at V and 0 bases at J, with 2 bases between the two ends.